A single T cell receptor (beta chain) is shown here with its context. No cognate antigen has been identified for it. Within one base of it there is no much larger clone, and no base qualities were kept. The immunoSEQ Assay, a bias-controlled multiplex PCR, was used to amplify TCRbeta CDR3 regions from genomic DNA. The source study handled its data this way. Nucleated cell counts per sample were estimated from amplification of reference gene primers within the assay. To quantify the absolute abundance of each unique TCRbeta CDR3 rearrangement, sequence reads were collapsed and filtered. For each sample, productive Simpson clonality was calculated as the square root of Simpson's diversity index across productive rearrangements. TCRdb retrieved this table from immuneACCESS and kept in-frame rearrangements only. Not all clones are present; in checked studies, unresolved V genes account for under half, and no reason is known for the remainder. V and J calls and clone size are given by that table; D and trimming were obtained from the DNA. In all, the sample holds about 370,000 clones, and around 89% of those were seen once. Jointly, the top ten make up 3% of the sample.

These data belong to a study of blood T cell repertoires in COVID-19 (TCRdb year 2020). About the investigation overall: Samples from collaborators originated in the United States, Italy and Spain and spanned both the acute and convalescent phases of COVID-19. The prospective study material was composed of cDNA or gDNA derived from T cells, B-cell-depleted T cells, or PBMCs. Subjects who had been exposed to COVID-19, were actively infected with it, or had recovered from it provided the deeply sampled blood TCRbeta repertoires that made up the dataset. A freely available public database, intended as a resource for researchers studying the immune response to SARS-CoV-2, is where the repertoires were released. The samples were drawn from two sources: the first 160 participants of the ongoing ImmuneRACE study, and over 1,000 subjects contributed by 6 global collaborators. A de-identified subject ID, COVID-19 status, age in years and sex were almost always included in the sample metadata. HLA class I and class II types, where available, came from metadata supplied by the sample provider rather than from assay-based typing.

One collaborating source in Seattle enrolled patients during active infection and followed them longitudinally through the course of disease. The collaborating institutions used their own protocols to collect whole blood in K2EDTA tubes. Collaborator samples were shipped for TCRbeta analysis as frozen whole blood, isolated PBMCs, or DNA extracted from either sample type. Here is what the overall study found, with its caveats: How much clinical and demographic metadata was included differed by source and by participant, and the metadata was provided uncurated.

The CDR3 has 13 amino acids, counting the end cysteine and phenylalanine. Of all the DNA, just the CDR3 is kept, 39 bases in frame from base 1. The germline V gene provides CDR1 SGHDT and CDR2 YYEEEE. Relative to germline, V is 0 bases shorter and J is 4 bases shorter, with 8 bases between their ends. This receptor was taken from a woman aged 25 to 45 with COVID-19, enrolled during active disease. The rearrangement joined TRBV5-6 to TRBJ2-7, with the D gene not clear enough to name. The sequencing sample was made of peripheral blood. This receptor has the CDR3 CASSLDPRYEQYF. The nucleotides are TGTGCCAGCAGCTTGGACCCACGGTACGAGCAGTACTTC.